Below, one T cell receptor (beta chain) is given with its context. This clonotype was seen at least ten times. Its binding antigen is unknown. Base qualities are not provided; no much larger clone lies one nucleotide away. The sample originates from a study of regulatory T cells in long-lasting Graves disease (dated by TCRdb to 2020 to 2022). A note on the overall study: In the newly diagnosed Graves' disease group, patients had been taking antithyroid drugs for less than 3 months. Peripheral blood TCR sequencing and RNA sequencing compared persistent Graves' disease patients with newly diagnosed Graves' disease patients. The study was conducted in China and was registered as a clinical trial. A total of some 35 samples underwent TCR sequencing: about 13 from persistent and roughly 20 from newly diagnosed Graves' disease patients.

General conclusions and limits of the study: The small sample size was acknowledged by the authors as a limitation that may reduce accuracy. Persistent disease showed preferential use of TRBV28, TRBJ1-2 and TRBJ2-5, whereas newly diagnosed disease favored TRBV20-1 and TRBJ2-1. Only peripheral blood was studied, because thyroid tissue, the primary lesion, was inaccessible. Persistent patients shared more public clonotypes among themselves (2,741) than newly diagnosed patients did (approximately 970). Compared with newly diagnosed patients, patients with persistent Graves' disease had lower TCR Shannon entropy and fewer highly expanded clones, which suggests clonal expansion. Sequencing and analysis were limited to the TCR beta chain.

The library was built by means of multiplex PCR. Sequencing was performed on an Illumina HiSeq 4000. To build TCR beta libraries, CDR3 regions were amplified by Arm-PCR using iRepertoire HTBI primers. Before sequencing, the PCR products underwent gel purification. Turning to the authors' computational methods: Gene usage analysis of CDR3 amino acid clonotypes used the 62 TRBV and more than 13 TRBJ segments found across samples. Filtered high-quality paired reads were merged into contigs using COPE and FqMerger. Contigs were aligned with BLAST to IMGT TRBV, TRBD and TRBJ reference genes, and CDR3 was defined per IMGT. Highly expanded clones were defined as clonotypes with a frequency above 0.1%. Shannon entropy served as the measure of repertoire diversity, while the Gini coefficient captured V-J evenness. A clonotype was considered public if more than one individual shared it. TCRdb itself trimmed the public reads at Q25 with fastp, ran MiXCR and retained productive beta chains. Each CDR3 protein gets just one entry, which takes the most common genes and DNA from the rows behind it. These V and J calls derive from TCRdb rather than the authors' analysis. A total of hundreds of thousands of distinct CDR3 sequences appear in this sample, roughly 15% of them only once. The top ten clonotypes cover about 24% of the sample.

From the cysteine up to the phenylalanine, the CDR3 has a length of 17 residues. The read is trimmed to its CDR3 DNA, 51 bases read in frame from base 1. V loses 1 base at its end and J loses 0 bases; junction bases beyond the gene matches: 6. The germline V gene specifies MNHNS as CDR1 and SASEGT as CDR2. The time point label on this specimen signifies: newly diagnosed GD, antithyroid drugs for less than 3 months. RNA was extracted from PBMCs in TRIzol for both TCR sequencing and RNA sequencing. The diagnosis of Graves' disease was made according to American Thyroid Association guidelines. Patients were recruited from an endocrinology department in Xi'an, China. Each patient gave around 9 milliliters of peripheral blood, collected in an EDTA anticoagulant tube. PBMCs were isolated by Ficoll Paque Plus density gradient separation without further T cell sorting. RNA quality was checked with an Agilent 2100 Bioanalyzer and agarose gel, and concentration with a NanoDrop 2000.

The chain is assembled from TRBV6-1 and TRBJ1-5; 7 central bases correspond to TRBD1. This clonotype was obtained from a female donor with Graves disease. Specimen: peripheral blood mononuclear cells (PBMCs), collected at new diagnosis, from a patient treated with antithyroid drugs. CDR3 sequence: CASSEEWTGYSNQPQHF. At the DNA level, the sequence is TGTGCCAGCAGTGAAGAGTGGACAGGTTATAGCAATCAGCCCCAGCATTTT.